The T cell receptor (beta chain) under discussion was sequenced for a study of cytomegalovirus exposure and HLA in healthy donors. Study-level points and caveats: In an earlier analysis, about 87% or about 30%: the productive usage of most TCR beta V segments. Most TCR sequences were seen very rarely across donors, but some public TCRs occurred in many. Trimming of TCR beta V- and J-genes showed a link, identified in a later analysis, to a missense DCLRE1C variant. A few CMV-associated chains proved CMV antigen-specific in vitro.

Details on this clone: The antigen is undetermined.

A multiplex PCR was run with 60 Vbeta primers and 13 Jbeta primers. TCRdb's copy holds only in-frame clones and misses some; the assay was immunoSEQ multiplex PCR. The data show 170,000 or so clones, around four fifths seen once. V gave up 4 bases and J gave up 5 bases, with 21 bases separating them. From germline, CDR1 is MNHNS and CDR2 SASEGT. This CDR3 is 17 amino acids long. The source material was PBMCs. This TCR was recovered from a girl under 18 in good health and CMV-seropositive. V and J are TRBV6-1 and TRBJ1-5; D call uncertain. This CDR3 reads CASSAELSTLSDQPQHF. CDR3 coding DNA: TGTGCCAGCAGTGCCGAATTGTCCACCTTGAGCGATCAGCCCCAGCATTTT.